This T cell receptor (beta chain) originates from a study of Ad26.COV2.S vaccination and SARS-CoV-2 variants. Overall study findings and caveats: Substantial response breadth was reportedly seen for spike-specific CD8+ and CD4+ T cells after vaccination.

Only in-frame clones appear in the TCRdb table, and some are missing; sequencing was by immunoSEQ multiplex PCR. This repertoire shows more than 300,000 clones, 88% found once; its top ten account for about 6.4%. This clone was observed once. Its specificity is unknown. The V gene end was trimmed by 8 bases and the J gene end by 7 bases; junction bases not matched to a gene: 12. Germline V CDR1 and CDR2: KGHSH, LQKENI. This CDR3 contains 15 residues. The treatment: around 19 received Ad26.COV2.S at low or high dose, single or two shots; roughly five received placebo; per-sample allocation not given. Collection of samples fell on day 63 after the first vaccine or placebo injection.

The chain employs TRBV18 and TRBJ1-4, with TRBD1 matching over 8 bases. The sequence came from a person aged 18 to 59 who received the Ad26.COV2.S COVID-19 vaccine or a placebo. This material consisted of peripheral blood, taken in a trial of Ad26.COV2.S vaccine versus placebo. CDR3 DNA sequence: TGTGCCAGCAAGAAGGACAGGGATCATAGTGAAAAACTGTTTTTT. This gives the protein CASKKDRDHSEKLFF.